This is a list of T cell receptor beta chains from one sample in a study of blood T cell repertoires in COVID-19. Clones were read by immunoSEQ multiplex PCR, and TCRdb kept only the in-frame ones, dropping some. The repertoire holds roughly 250,000 clones, with around 82% as singletons. Sequencing was performed on peripheral blood. The receptors derive from a human donor in a cohort sampled during active COVID-19. Both conserved end residues are part of each CDR3. Fields, in order: J gene, clone size, V gene, D gene, CDR3 DNA, CDR3 protein. A D gene is named only where the DNA matches it firmly. Clone size is not always given. Where it is, it says once, few, many or a class for expanded clones.

J: TRBJ2-7
size: .
V: TRBV3-1/TRBV3-2
D: .
DNA: TGTGCCAGCAGTCTTGGAGGGATGGGGGAGCAGTACTTC
CDR3: CASSLGGMGEQYF

J: TRBJ2-4
size: .
V: TRBV5-6
D: .
DNA: TGTGCCAGCAGCTTTGGGAGGAACATTCAGTACTTC
CDR3: CASSFGRNIQYF

J: TRBJ2-1
size: few
V: TRBV27
D: TRBD2
DNA: TGTGCCAGCAGTCTCAGGACTAGCGGAGCTTCCTACAATGAGCAGTTCTTC
CDR3: CASSLRTSGASYNEQFF

J: TRBJ2-2
size: .
V: TRBV19
D: .
DNA: TGTGCCAGTAGTTGGTCGGGGACCGGGGAGCTGTTTTTT
CDR3: CASSWSGTGELFF

J: TRBJ2-1
size: .
V: TRBV12-3/TRBV12-4
D: .
DNA: TGTGCCAGCAGTCTTTTTTCCGGGGAGCAGTTCTTC
CDR3: CASSLFSGEQFF

J: TRBJ2-3
size: .
V: TRBV11-2
D: .
DNA: TGTGCCAGCACCCCCAGGGGCCGCCCAGATACGCAGTATTTT
CDR3: CASTPRGRPDTQYF

J: TRBJ1-2
size: .
V: TRBV5-6
D: .
DNA: TGTGCCAGCAGCCCCCAGCCGGGGGTGAGACATTATGGCTACACCTTC
CDR3: CASSPQPGVRHYGYTF

J: TRBJ1-2
size: .
V: TRBV28
D: .
DNA: TGTGCCAGCAGGACCAGGGGCCCTAACTATGGCTACACCTTC
CDR3: CASRTRGPNYGYTF

J: TRBJ1-1
size: once
V: TRBV23-1
D: .
DNA: TGCGCCAGCAGGGGGCTCGGCACTGAAGCTTTCTTT
CDR3: CASRGLGTEAFF

J: TRBJ2-2
size: .
V: TRBV19
D: TRBD1
DNA: TGTGCCAGTAGGGGGGACAGAAACACCGGGGAGCTGTTTTTT
CDR3: CASRGDRNTGELFF